Here is one TCR beta chain with its context. Its antigen is unidentified. The data belong to a study of shared clonotypes between healthy human individuals. As for the study in general: A donor's plate count was three for CD4 naive and three for CD4 memory; CD8 naive had two and CD8 memory one. General study points: Rarefaction gave evidence that sorted-subset sequencing remained incomplete despite large depth. The small donor group covered limited genetic and exposure diversity.

V was clipped by 7 bases and J by 7 bases, with 14 bases between them. CDR3 length equals 13 residues. Looked up from germline, CDR1 is MDHEN and CDR2 is SYDVKM. Profiled with immunoSEQ multiplex PCR; TCRdb holds only in-frame clones, not every one. This sample has 2 million or so clones, with about 95% found just once. The chain employs TRBV28 and TRBJ1-5; tentative D call: TRBD1 (5 bases). Sample: naive CD4+ T cells sorted from blood. The subset denotes: CD45RA+ positively selected. This clonotype was obtained from a man aged 18 to 30 in good health. Written as DNA, the CDR3 is TGTGCCAGCAAGGTCGGGGGGAAGCAGCCCCAGCATTTT. It encodes CASKVGGKQPQHF.